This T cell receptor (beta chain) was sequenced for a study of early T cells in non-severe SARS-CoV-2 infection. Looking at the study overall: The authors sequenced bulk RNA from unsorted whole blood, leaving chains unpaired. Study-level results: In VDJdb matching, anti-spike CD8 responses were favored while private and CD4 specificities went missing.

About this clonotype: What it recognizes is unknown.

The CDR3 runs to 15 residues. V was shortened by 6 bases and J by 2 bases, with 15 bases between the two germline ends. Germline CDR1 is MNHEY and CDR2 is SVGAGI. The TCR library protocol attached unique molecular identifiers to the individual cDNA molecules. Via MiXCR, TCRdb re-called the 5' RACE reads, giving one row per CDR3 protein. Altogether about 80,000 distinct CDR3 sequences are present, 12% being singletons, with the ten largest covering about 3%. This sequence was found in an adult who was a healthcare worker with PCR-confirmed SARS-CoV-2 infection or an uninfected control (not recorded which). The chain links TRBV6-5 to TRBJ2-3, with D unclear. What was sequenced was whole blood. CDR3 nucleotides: TGTGCCAGCAGGCTTAGCCTGATTGTCACAGATACGCAGTATTTT. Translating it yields CASRLSLIVTDTQYF.